This TCR beta chain was sequenced in a study of T cell clonotyping in hematopoietic cell transplantation. Whole-study results and caveats: Few recipient clonotypes overlapped donors; over 95% were de novo at given depth. Broader posttransplant TCR repertoire diversity was predicted by graft donor and pretransplant recipient Inverse Simpson Index values.

This clone was recorded a few times. Its specificity is unknown. Profiling relied on immunoSEQ multiplex PCR, and the TCRdb table lists in-frame clones only, not all of them. The table includes 25,000 to 30,000 clones, 90% to 95% detected once. Germline CDR1 is SGHRS and CDR2 is YFSETQ. The CDR3 has 13 residues. V was trimmed by 7 bases and J by 5 bases, leaving 15 bases between them. Time point given: recipient sample about 28 days before transplant, after cytoreduction. The specimen was peripheral blood mononuclear cells, collected before stem cell transplant. The clonotype comes from a man in his fifties or sixties with acute myeloid leukemia. Some clones in this sample may be carry-over from other donors' samples. V usage is TRBV5-1 and J usage is TRBJ1-1; weak D call: TRBD1 (5 bases). The CDR3 is CASGDSLGTEAFF. The CDR3 nucleotides are TGCGCCAGCGGGGACTCTTTGGGGACTGAAGCTTTCTTT.